Shown below are 24 T cell receptor beta chains from a single sample sequenced in a study of blood T cell repertoires in COVID-19. Produced via immunoSEQ multiplex PCR; TCRdb's table is partial and in-frame only. Of over 130,000 clones listed, roughly 80% are singletons. Sequences were obtained from PBMCs or T cells enriched from blood (not recorded which). Source of these receptors: a woman younger than 35 who had been exposed to COVID-19.

The rearrangement uses TRBV15 and TRBJ2-7; D not certain. CDR1 LNHNV and CDR2 YYDKDF come from the germline V gene (reference sequence). The CDR3 contains 13 residues. Trimming stripped 2 bases from V and 2 bases from J, with 7 bases between. CDR3 region: CATSRLEAYEQYF. The CDR3 DNA sequence: TGTGCCACCAGCAGACTAGAAGCCTACGAGCAGTACTTC.

This clone was seen a few times. The rearrangement joins TRBV28 to TRBJ2-7; D possibly corresponds to TRBD2 (5 bases). V was clipped by 4 bases and J by 4 bases, with 14 bases between them. This CDR3 is 14 amino acids long. Looked up from germline, CDR1 is MDHEN and CDR2 is SYDVKM. CDR3 nucleotide sequence: TGTGCCAGCAGTTCTCGGACCGGGGTTTACGAGCAGTACTTC. It encodes CASSSRTGVYEQYF.

J is TRBJ2-7 and V is TRBV5-4; TRBD2 aligns across 7 bases. CDR1 SGHNT and CDR2 YYREEE come from the germline V gene (reference sequence). The CDR3 contains 16 residues. J lost 7 bases, V lost 2 bases, and 15 bases had no gene match. CDR3 amino acids: CASSFDSGFGLSEQYF. The DNA for the CDR3 is TGTGCCAGCAGCTTCGATAGCGGGTTTGGTCTGTCTGAGCAGTACTTC.

The V gene is TRBV6-6, the J gene TRBJ1-1, with 8 bases lining up with TRBD1. The CDR3 sequence is 13 residues long. Germline V gene sequence: CDR1 MNHNY, CDR2 SVGAGI (reference sequence). Trimming cost V 9 bases and J 0 bases; bases outside gene matches: 3. DNA of the CDR3: TGTGCCAGTACAGGGGGACTGAACACTGAAGCTTTCTTT. This encodes CASTGGLNTEAFF.

V usage is TRBV3-1 (or the pseudogene TRBV3-2) and J usage is TRBJ1-5; D ambiguous. The V end lost 1 base, the J end lost 6 bases, and 7 bases lay between the germline ends. CDR3 size: 13 residues. Germline V gene lookup returns CDR1 LGHDT and CDR2 YNNKEL (reference sequence). The CDR3 sequence is CASSQAHSQPQHF. The CDR3 DNA sequence: TGTGCCAGCAGCCAAGCTCATAGTCAGCCCCAGCATTTT.

This clone was detected only a few times. The V gene is TRBV7-9, the J gene TRBJ1-1; 9 bases line up with TRBD1. V lost 1 base and J lost 5; bases outside the gene matches: 14. Germline values: CDR1 SEHNR, CDR2 FQNEAQ (reference sequence). This CDR3 region has 18 residues. CDR3: CASSLEFSEGQGRTEAFF. CDR3 bases: TGTGCCAGCAGCTTAGAATTCAGCGAGGGACAGGGCAGAACTGAAGCTTTCTTT.

The chain carries TRBV28 and TRBJ1-3; D perhaps matches TRBD1 (6 bases). V was trimmed by 4 bases and J by 5 bases, leaving 12 bases between them. There are 14 residues in the CDR3. From germline, CDR1 is MDHEN and CDR2 SYDVKM. The CDR3 region has the DNA TGTGCCAGCAGTTATACAGGGTCAAGAAACACCATATATTTT. Translated: CASSYTGSRNTIYF.

The V call is TRBV5-5, the J call TRBJ2-1; 10 bases are a match to TRBD2. V shed 2 bases and J 3 bases; nucleotides not matched to a gene: 2. Germline V CDR1 and CDR2: SGHKS, YYEKEE (reference sequence). The CDR3 has 15 residues. The CDR3 here is CASSFVAGGYNEQFF. CDR3 bases: TGTGCCAGCAGCTTTGTAGCGGGAGGCTACAATGAGCAGTTCTTC.

The CDR3 here is CASGRTGGDEQFF. For the CDR3, the DNA is TGTGCCAGCGGACGCACAGGGGGAGATGAGCAGTTCTTC. The rearrangement joins TRBV5-4 to TRBJ2-1; 8 bases agree with TRBD1. Germline assignment: CDR1 SGHNT and CDR2 YYREEE (reference sequence). J gave up 8 bases and V 7 bases, and 8 bases lay outside the gene matches. This CDR3 region has 13 residues.

This clone was observed once. V and J are TRBV7-2 and TRBJ2-3; D not certain. The germline V and J ends were trimmed by 2 bases and 1 base, with 16 bases remaining between them. The CDR3 contains 17 residues. Germline V CDR1 and CDR2: SGHTA, FQGNSA. The CDR3 coding sequence is TGTGCCAGCAGCTTATCTTCCGAGGTCCTACGCACAGATACGCAGTATTTT. This translates into CASSLSSEVLRTDTQYF. Complete variable domain (other parts from reference TRBV7-2 and TRBJ2-3): GAGVSQSPSNKVTEKGKDVELRCDPISGHTALYWYRQSLGQGLEFLIYFQGNSAPDKSGLPSDRFSAERTGGSVSTLTIQRTQQEDSAVYLCASSLSSEVLRTDTQYFGPGTRLTVL.

The rearrangement links TRBV5-6 to TRBJ2-5, with D tentatively TRBD2 (5 bases). In germline, CDR1 is SGHDT, CDR2 YYEEEE. The ends were cut back, 7 bases at V and 4 bases at J, with 17 bases in the middle. The CDR3 consists of 14 residues. CDR3 nucleotide sequence: TGTGCCAGCTACGGGGTTGGCAGTGCAGAGACCCAGTACTTC. Translating it yields CASYGVGSAETQYF. The variable domain in full, completed from reference TRBV5-6 and TRBJ2-5, reads DAGVTQSPTHLIKTRGQQVTLRCSPKSGHDTVSWYQQALGQGPQFIFQYYEEEERQRGNFPDRFSGHQFPNYSSELNVNALLLGDSALYLCASYGVGSAETQYFGPGTRLLVL.

The genes are TRBV5-1 and TRBJ2-7; 14 nucleotides align to TRBD2. V was clipped by 4 bases and J by 2 bases; unmatched bases: 8. Germline CDR1 SGHRS, CDR2 YFSETQ. This CDR3 has 17 amino acids. This chain's CDR3 is CASSKGLAGVNPYEQYF. In nucleotides, the CDR3 is TGCGCCAGCAGCAAGGGACTAGCGGGAGTTAACCCCTACGAGCAGTACTTC. Full variable domain (missing parts from reference TRBV5-1 and TRBJ2-7): KAGVTQTPRYLIKTRGQQVTLSCSPISGHRSVSWYQQTPGQGLQFLFEYFSETQRNKGNFPGRFSGRQFSNSRSEMNVSTLELGDSALYLCASSKGLAGVNPYEQYFGPGTRLTVT.

A few counts support this clone. The chain links TRBV18 to TRBJ2-5; D gene unclear. Germline V gene lookup returns CDR1 KGHSH and CDR2 LQKENI. V dropped 3 bases and J dropped 5 bases, with 10 bases sitting between them. The CDR3 runs 13 residues. DNA for the CDR3: TGTGCCAGCTCACCGAGGAACGGGGAGACCCAGTACTTC. Amino acids: CASSPRNGETQYF.

This chain uses TRBV3-1 (or the pseudogene TRBV3-2) with TRBJ2-3, with D perhaps matching TRBD1 (6 bases). CDR3 size: 14 residues. Germline V gene data show CDR1 as LGHDT and CDR2 as YNNKEL (reference sequence). The V and J ends lost 4 bases and 4 bases respectively, with 12 bases between them. The DNA of the CDR3 is TGTGCCAGCAGCCGGACAGAGGGCGCAGATACGCAGTATTTT. It is translated as CASSRTEGADTQYF.

This rearrangement joins TRBV3-1 (or the pseudogene TRBV3-2) to TRBJ2-7, with TRBD2 identical over 9 bases. V shed 4 bases, J shed 0 bases, and the junction held 1 base outside the gene matches. CDR1 and CDR2 from the germline V gene are LGHDT and YNNKEL (reference sequence). This CDR3 is 14 amino acids long. This chain's CDR3 is CASSRTSASYEQYF. The DNA for the CDR3 is TGTGCCAGCAGCCGGACTAGCGCCTCCTACGAGCAGTACTTC.

J is TRBJ1-6 and V is TRBV24-1; D perhaps matches TRBD1 (5 bases). Germline values: CDR1 KGHDR, CDR2 SFDVKD. The CDR3 extends over 16 amino acids. V was cut by 0 bases and J by 10 bases, with 15 bases left in between. In DNA, the CDR3 is TGTGCCACCAGTGATTTGAGCAGGGCGGTTGGATCACCCCTCCACTTT. It translates to CATSDLSRAVGSPLHF.

The chain combines TRBV4-3 with TRBJ2-3, with TRBD2 matching 11 bases. The germline CDR1 and CDR2 sequences are LGHNA and YSLEER. V dropped 3 bases and J dropped 2; count of bases not matched to a gene: 7. The CDR3 covers 17 residues. For the CDR3, the DNA is TGCGCCAGCAGCCACGGTAGCGGGAGGGCCAACACAGATACGCAGTATTTT. Its translation is CASSHGSGRANTDTQYF.

The chain is built from TRBV19 and TRBJ1-2; 7 nucleotides agree with TRBD1. CDR3 size: 14 residues. V lost 3 bases to trimming and J lost 7 bases; unmatched junction nucleotides: 8. The germline V gene encodes CDR1 LNHDA and CDR2 SQIVND (reference sequence). CDR3 sequence: CASSIDRVVSGYTF. CDR3 DNA: TGTGCCAGTAGTATCGACAGGGTCGTTTCTGGCTACACCTTC.

The V call is TRBV7-3, the J call TRBJ2-1, with 14 bases aligning to TRBD2. CDR3 size: 15 residues. The germline CDR1 and CDR2 sequences are SGHTA and FQGTGA. After removal of 7 bases from V and 9 bases from J, the junction contained 8 bases not matched to a gene. The CDR3 DNA follows: TGTGCCAGCACCAAGGGACTAGCGGGAGAGGGTGAGCAGTTCTTC. Protein sequence: CASTKGLAGEGEQFF.

J is TRBJ1-1 and V is TRBV6-6; D may be TRBD1 (6 bases). This CDR3 has 14 amino acids. The V gene lost 6 bases and the J gene lost 3 bases, with 14 bases spanning the gap. The germline CDR1 and CDR2 sequences are MNHNY and SVGAGI (reference sequence). CDR3 DNA sequence: TGTGCCAGCAGCGAATCAGGGGCATACACTGAAGCTTTCTTT. Translating gives CASSESGAYTEAFF.

The chain combines TRBV6-5 with TRBJ2-7; the match to TRBD2 covers 7 bases. V trimming: 0 bases; J trimming: 3 bases; junction bases outside the gene matches: 5. Germline assignment: CDR1 MNHEY and CDR2 SVGAGI. There are 15 residues in the CDR3. The CDR3: CASSYSWAGVYEQYF. The CDR3, as DNA: TGTGCCAGCAGTTACTCGTGGGCGGGGGTCTACGAGCAGTACTTC.

CDR3 protein: CASSLVSGTSSNEQFF. Here the CDR3 DNA reads TGTGCCAGCAGCTTAGTATCAGGGACATCTTCCAATGAGCAGTTCTTC. J is TRBJ2-1 and V is TRBV7-2; possibly TRBD1 for D (6 bases). CDR3 length equals 16 residues. The germline CDR1 and CDR2 sequences are SGHTA and FQGNSA. Trimming removed 1 base from V and 6 bases from J, with 16 bases in between.

V usage is TRBV5-1 and J usage is TRBJ2-1, with 8 bases lining up with TRBD2. Trimming at V came to 3 bases and at J to 6 bases, leaving 5 bases not matched to a gene. Germline V gene data show CDR1 as SGHRS and CDR2 as YFSETQ. CDR3 length equals 14 residues. The CDR3 spells CASSSRSGSNEQFF. The CDR3 DNA is TGCGCCAGCAGCTCGAGGAGCGGGAGCAATGAGCAGTTCTTC.

The chain has TRBV19 and TRBJ2-7, with TRBD2 matching over 10 bases. The CDR3 has 15 amino acids. Trimming at V came to 3 bases and at J to 2 bases, leaving 4 bases not matched to a gene. From germline, CDR1 is LNHDA and CDR2 SQIVND (reference sequence). The CDR3 nucleotides read TGTGCCAGTAGTATCACACTAGCGGGAACCTACGAGCAGTACTTC. Amino acid sequence: CASSITLAGTYEQYF.